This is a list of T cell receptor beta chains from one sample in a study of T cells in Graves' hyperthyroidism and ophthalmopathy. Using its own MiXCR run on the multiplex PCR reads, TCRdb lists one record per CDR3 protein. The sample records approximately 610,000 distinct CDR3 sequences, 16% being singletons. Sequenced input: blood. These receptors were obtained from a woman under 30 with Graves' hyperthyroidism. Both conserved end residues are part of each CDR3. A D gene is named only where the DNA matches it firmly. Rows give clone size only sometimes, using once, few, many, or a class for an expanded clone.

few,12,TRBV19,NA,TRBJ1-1,TGTGCCAGTAGTATCCGACAGTCAGAAGCTTTCTTT,CASSIRQSEAFF
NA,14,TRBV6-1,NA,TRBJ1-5,TGTGCCAGCAGGAAGGGTGATAGCAATCAGCCCCAGCATTTT,CASRKGDSNQPQHF
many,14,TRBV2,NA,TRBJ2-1,TGTGCCAGCAGGGGAGGCCGGGGGTACAATGAGCAGTTCTTC,CASRGGRGYNEQFF
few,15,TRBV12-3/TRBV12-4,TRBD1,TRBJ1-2,TGTGCCAGCAGTTTAGCACGGACAGGGGTCGGTGGCTACACCTTC,CASSLARTGVGGYTF
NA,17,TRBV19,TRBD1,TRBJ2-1,TGTGCCAGTGGTATGGTCCAGGGGGCCCCGTGGGACAATGAGCAGTTCTTC,CASGMVQGAPWDNEQFF
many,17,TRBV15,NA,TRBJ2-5,TGTGCCACCAGCAGCCCGCTGGGACTGCGGGGCCAAGAGACCCAGTACTTC,CATSSPLGLRGQETQYF
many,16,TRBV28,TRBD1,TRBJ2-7,TGTGCCAGCAGTTTAACCCGCCCGACAGGGTATGGCGAGCAGTACTTC,CASSLTRPTGYGEQYF
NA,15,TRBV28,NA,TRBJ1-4,TGTGCCAGCAGCTTTTTTTTACCAACTAATGAAAAACTGTTTTTT,CASSFFLPTNEKLFF
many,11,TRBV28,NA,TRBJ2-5,TGTGCCAGCCGTACTTTTGAGACCCAGTACTTC,CASRTFETQYF
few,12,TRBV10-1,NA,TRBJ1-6,TGCGCCATCTCGACAGATAATTCACCCCTCCACTTT,CAISTDNSPLHF
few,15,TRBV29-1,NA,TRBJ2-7,TGCAGCGTTGAAGGAAGAGCAGGGGCCGCCCCCGAGCAGTACTTC,CSVEGRAGAAPEQYF
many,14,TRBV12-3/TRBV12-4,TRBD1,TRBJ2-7,TGTGCCAGCAGTCTCCAGGGGGCGATCTACGAGCAGTACTTC,CASSLQGAIYEQYF
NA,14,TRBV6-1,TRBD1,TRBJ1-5,TGTGCCAGCAGAGGGACAGGGAGTGGACAGCCCCAGCATTTT,CASRGTGSGQPQHF
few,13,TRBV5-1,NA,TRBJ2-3,TGCGCCGGCCTACAAGAGTTTTCGGATACGCAGTATTTT,CAGLQEFSDTQYF
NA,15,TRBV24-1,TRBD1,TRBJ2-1,TGTGCCACCAGAAGGGGCGACAGGGGTGCGGAGGAGCAGTTCTTC,CATRRGDRGAEEQFF
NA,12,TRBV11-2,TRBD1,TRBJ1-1,TGTGCCAGCAGCCAAAGGGACAGGGGGGCTTTCTTT,CASSQRDRGAFF
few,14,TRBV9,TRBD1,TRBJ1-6,TGTGCCAGCAGCGGACAGGGGGAGAATTCACCCCTCCACTTT,CASSGQGENSPLHF
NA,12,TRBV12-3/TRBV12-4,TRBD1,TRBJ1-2,TGTGCCAGCAGTTCGACAGGGTATGGCTACACCTTC,CASSSTGYGYTF
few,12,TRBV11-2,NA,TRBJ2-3,TGTGCCAGCAGCTTCCAGGGAAATACGCAGTATTTT,CASSFQGNTQYF
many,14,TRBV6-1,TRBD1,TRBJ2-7,TGTGCCAGCAGGGCCGGGACAGGTCCCTACGAGCAGTACTTC,CASRAGTGPYEQYF
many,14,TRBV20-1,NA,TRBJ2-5,TGCAGTGCTAGAGACAGGGTCGAATGGGAGACCCAGTACTTC,CSARDRVEWETQYF
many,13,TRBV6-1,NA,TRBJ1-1,TGTGCCAGCACCGAGGACAGCTCCGATGAAGCTTTCTTT,CASTEDSSDEAFF
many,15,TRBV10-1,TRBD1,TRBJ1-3,TGCGCCAGCAGCCGGGACAGAAACTCTGGAAACACCATATATTTT,CASSRDRNSGNTIYF
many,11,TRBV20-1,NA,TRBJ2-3,TGCAGTGGTGTAGGAGGAGATACGCAGTATTTT,CSGVGGDTQYF
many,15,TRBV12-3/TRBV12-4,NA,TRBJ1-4,TGTGCCAGCAGACTCCGGACAGCAACTAATGAAAAACTGTTTTTT,CASRLRTATNEKLFF
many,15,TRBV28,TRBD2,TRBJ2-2,TGTGCCAGCAGTCAAAGCGGGAGGGCCGCCGGGGAGCTGTTTTTT,CASSQSGRAAGELFF
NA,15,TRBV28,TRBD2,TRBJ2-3,TGCGCCAGCAGCTCAAGAGCGGGAGTCAGAGATACGCAGTATTTT,CASSSRAGVRDTQYF
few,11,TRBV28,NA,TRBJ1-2,TGTGCCAGCCGAGTGGGGTATGGCTACACCTTC,CASRVGYGYTF
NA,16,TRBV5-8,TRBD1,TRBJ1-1,TGTGCCAGCAGCTCCGGGACAGGGGGCGAGGGCACTGAAGCTTTCTTT,CASSSGTGGEGTEAFF
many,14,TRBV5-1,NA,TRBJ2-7,TGCGCCAGCAGCTTCGGGGACATTTCCTACGAGCAGTACTTC,CASSFGDISYEQYF
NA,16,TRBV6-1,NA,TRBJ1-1,TGTGCCAGCAGCTTTAGCGGCGCCATCTTGAACACTGAAGCTTTCTTT,CASSFSGAILNTEAFF
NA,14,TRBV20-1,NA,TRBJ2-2,TGCAGTGCTAGGCTCGGTGGTAACACCGGGGAGCTGTTTTTT,CSARLGGNTGELFF
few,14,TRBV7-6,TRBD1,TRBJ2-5,TGTGCCAGCAGCAAAACAGGGGTCCAAGAGACCCAGTACTTC,CASSKTGVQETQYF
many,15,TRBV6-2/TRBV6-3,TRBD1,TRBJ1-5,TGTGCCAGCAGGGATTACAGGGGCGGTCGGCAGCCCCAGCATTTT,CASRDYRGGRQPQHF
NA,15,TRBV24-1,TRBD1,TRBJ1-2,TGTGCCACCAGTGACCGAAACAGGGGTTCACGGGGCTACACCTTC,CATSDRNRGSRGYTF
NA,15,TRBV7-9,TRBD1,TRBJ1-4,TGTGCCAGCAGCGCCGGGGACAGGGGGAGAGAAAAACTGTTTTTT,CASSAGDRGREKLFF
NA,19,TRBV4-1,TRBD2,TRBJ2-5,TGCGCCAGCAGCCAAGAATGGGCTAGCGGGAGGACGCCACGAGAGACCCAGTACTTC,CASSQEWASGRTPRETQYF
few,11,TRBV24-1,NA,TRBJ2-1,TGTGCCACCAGTGGGGTCAGTGAGCAGTTCTTC,CATSGVSEQFF
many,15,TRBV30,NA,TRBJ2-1,TGTGCCTGGAGTGTAAAGGGCTTAGACTACAATGAGCAGTTCTTC,CAWSVKGLDYNEQFF
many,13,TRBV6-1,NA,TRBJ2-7,TGTGCCCTAAAAGTCGAAGCGTCCTACGAGCAGTACTTC,CALKVEASYEQYF
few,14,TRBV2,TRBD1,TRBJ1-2,TGTGCCAGCAGACCGGGACAGGGGAAATATGGCTACACCTTC,CASRPGQGKYGYTF
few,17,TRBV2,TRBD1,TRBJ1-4,TGTGCCAGCAGTCCCGGGACAGGGGGCGCGACTAATGAAAAACTGTTTTTT,CASSPGTGGATNEKLFF
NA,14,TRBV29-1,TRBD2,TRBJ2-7,TGCAGCGTGACACCGGGACTAGCTGGTTACGAGCAGTACTTC,CSVTPGLAGYEQYF
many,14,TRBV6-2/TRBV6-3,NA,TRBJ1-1,TGTGCCAGCAGTCCCGATTCTTTGAACACTGAAGCTTTCTTT,CASSPDSLNTEAFF
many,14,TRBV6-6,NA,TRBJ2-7,TGTGCCAGCAGTTACAGAGGGGGAAGGGCCGAGCAGTACTTC,CASSYRGGRAEQYF
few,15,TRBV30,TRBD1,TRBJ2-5,TGTGCCTGGAGCGGGCCGGGACAGGGGCAAGAGACCCAGTACTTC,CAWSGPGQGQETQYF
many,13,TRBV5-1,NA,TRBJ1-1,TGCGCCAGCAGCGGAGACACCTTCACTGAAGCTTTCTTT,CASSGDTFTEAFF
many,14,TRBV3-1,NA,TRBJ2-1,TGTGCCAGCAGCCAAGATCCCACTAGAAATGAGCAGTTCTTC,CASSQDPTRNEQFF
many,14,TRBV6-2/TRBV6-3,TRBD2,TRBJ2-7,TGTGCCATTACGCTGGGACTAGCTTCCTACGAGCAGTACTTC,CAITLGLASYEQYF
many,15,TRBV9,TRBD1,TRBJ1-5,TGTGCCAGCAGCCCACACACAGGGGTCAATCAGCCCCAGCATTTT,CASSPHTGVNQPQHF
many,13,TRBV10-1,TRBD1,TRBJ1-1,TGCGCCAGCAACGGGGACAGGGGGGCTGAAGCTTTCTTT,CASNGDRGAEAFF
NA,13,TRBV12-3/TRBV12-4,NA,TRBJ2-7,TGTGCCAGCATCCCGAGCGGCCGGGGCGAGCAGTACTTC,CASIPSGRGEQYF
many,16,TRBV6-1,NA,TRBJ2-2,TGTGCCAGCAGAGGCAGGGGTCTGGGGAACACCGGGGAGCTGTTTTTT,CASRGRGLGNTGELFF
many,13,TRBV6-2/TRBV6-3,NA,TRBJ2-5,TGTGCCAGCAGTAGTATCCCACGGGAGACCCAGTACTTC,CASSSIPRETQYF
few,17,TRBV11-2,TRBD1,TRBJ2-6,TGTGCCAGCAGCTTAGTGGGGGACAGCTCTGGGGCCAACGTCCTGACTTTC,CASSLVGDSSGANVLTF
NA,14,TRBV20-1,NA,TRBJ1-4,TGCAGTGTAGGTGTCGAGACAGCTAATGAAAAACTGTTTTTT,CSVGVETANEKLFF
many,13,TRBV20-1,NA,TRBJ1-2,TGCAGTGCTAGTTCGCAGGTTAACTATGGCTACACCTTC,CSASSQVNYGYTF
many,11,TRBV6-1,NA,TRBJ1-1,TGTGCCAGCGAGGGTTACACTGAAGCTTTCTTT,CASEGYTEAFF
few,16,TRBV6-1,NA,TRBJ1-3,TGTGCCAGCAGTGAAGTTGCAGGAAACTCTGGAAACACCATATATTTT,CASSEVAGNSGNTIYF
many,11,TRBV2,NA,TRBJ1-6,TGTGCCAGCAGGCCCGGACACCCACTCCACTTT,CASRPGHPLHF